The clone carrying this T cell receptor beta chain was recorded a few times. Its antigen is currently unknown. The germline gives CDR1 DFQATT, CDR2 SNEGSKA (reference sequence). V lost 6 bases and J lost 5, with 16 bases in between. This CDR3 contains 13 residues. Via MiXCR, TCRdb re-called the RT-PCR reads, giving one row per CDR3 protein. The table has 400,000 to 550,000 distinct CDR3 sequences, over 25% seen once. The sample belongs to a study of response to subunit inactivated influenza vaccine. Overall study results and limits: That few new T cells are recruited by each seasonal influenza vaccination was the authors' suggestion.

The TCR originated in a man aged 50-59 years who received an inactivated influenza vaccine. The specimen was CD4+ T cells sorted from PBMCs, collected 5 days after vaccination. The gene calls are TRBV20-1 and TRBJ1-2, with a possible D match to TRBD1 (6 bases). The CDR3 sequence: CSAVQGGWYGYTF. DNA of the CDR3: TGCAGTGCCGTACAGGGTGGTTGGTATGGCTACACCTTC.